The rows below give T cell receptor beta chains drawn from one sample of a study of CD8+ T cells in alopecia areata. Produced via immunoSEQ multiplex PCR; TCRdb's table is partial and in-frame only. The sample shows 150,000 to 200,000 clones, approximately 55% of them seen only once. Sequenced here: CD8+ T cells sorted from blood, sampled at week 24, from a patient treated with tofacitinib. These TCRs come from a human donor with alopecia areata. CDR3s leave out the opening cysteine and the closing phenylalanine or tryptophan. D genes are given only for firm matches.

j_gene,d_gene,v_gene,CDR3aa
TRBJ2-5,.,TRBV23-1,ASPIRQQETQY
TRBJ2-1,TRBD2,TRBV27,ASSSLAGGRNEQF
TRBJ2-7,.,TRBV5-1,ASREDPSDEQY
TRBJ2-7,.,TRBV7-9,ASSSQDSYEQY
TRBJ1-4,TRBD1,TRBV15,ATSREGQGANEKLF
TRBJ2-7,.,TRBV11-1,ASSLEITAASYEQY
TRBJ1-2,.,TRBV4-1,ASSQIDSENYGYT
TRBJ1-5,.,TRBV23-1,ASSQSWPRNQPQH
TRBJ1-2,.,TRBV4-1,ASSQDRTNYGYT
TRBJ1-1,.,TRBV7-3,ASSLTVGNTEAF
TRBJ1-2,.,TRBV4-1,ASSQDPRDFYGYT
TRBJ2-7,.,TRBV21-1,ASSKDGASVTGRLYEQY
TRBJ2-1,.,TRBV19,ASSAPGRNGEQF
TRBJ2-3,TRBD2,TRBV30,AGGLPTQQY
TRBJ1-2,.,TRBV4-1,ASSQGSVPGYGYT
TRBJ2-1,.,TRBV6-5,ASSPMGAASEQF
TRBJ1-5,.,TRBV7-9,ASSLGRDSNQPQH
TRBJ2-7,.,TRBV9,ASSSVPGEQY
TRBJ1-5,.,TRBV28,ASRPTSEGNQPQH
TRBJ2-7,.,TRBV30,AWSVDGLSSYEQY
TRBJ2-1,.,TRBV10-3,AISESWRGRNNEQF
TRBJ1-2,TRBD1,TRBV13,ASLLTQDRAYGYT
TRBJ1-1,.,TRBV29-1,SVEDRLGGVEAF